Each of the 4 T cell receptor beta chains below was sequenced from the same sample in a study of shared T cell receptors in the human thymus. Data came from immunoSEQ multiplex PCR; TCRdb stores just in-frame clones and leaves some out. The data contain roughly 560,000 clones, 70% to 80% of them singletons. These sequences were also reported in another study, on human thymus T cells.

The sequenced sample consisted of thymocytes. The receptors come from a boy under two years old with a congenital heart defect.

V gene TRBV7-9 combines with J gene TRBJ2-2, with D perhaps matching TRBD1 (7 bases). This CDR3 contains 15 residues. The V gene's germline CDR1 is SEHNR and CDR2 FQNEAQ (reference sequence). V was clipped by 8 bases and J by 5 bases, with 18 bases between them. CDR3 DNA: TGTGCCAGCGCCAGGGGGGACGGTCGGACCGGGGAGCTGTTTTTT. Translating gives CASARGDGRTGELFF.

This clone was found a few times. The chain links TRBV5-1 to TRBJ2-3, with D perhaps TRBD1 (6 bases). V was pared by 4 bases and J by 7 bases, with 25 bases between. Looked up from germline, CDR1 is SGHRS and CDR2 is YFSETQ. The CDR3 contains 17 residues. The CDR3 DNA follows: TGCGCCAGCAGCGTCTACAGGGAACCCCCTCCACAGCATACGCAGTATTTT. This gives the protein CASSVYREPPPQHTQYF.

The chain has TRBV28 and TRBJ1-4, with 9 nucleotides matching TRBD1. This CDR3 region has 14 residues. Trimming cost V 6 bases and J 7 bases; bases outside gene matches: 6. Germline CDR1 MDHEN, CDR2 SYDVKM. The CDR3 here is CASSLYRGPEKLFF. The CDR3 DNA is TGTGCCAGCAGCCTATACAGGGGGCCTGAAAAACTGTTTTTT.

The chain has TRBV19 and TRBJ2-1; D possibly corresponds to TRBD2 (6 bases). V gave up 5 bases and J gave up 8 bases, with 10 bases separating them. Germline V CDR1 and CDR2: LNHDA, SQIVND (reference sequence). This CDR3 comprises 12 residues. The CDR3 protein is CASSATSYEQFF. In nucleotides, the CDR3 is TGTGCCAGTAGTGCCACTAGCTATGAGCAGTTCTTC.